This T cell receptor beta chain was found in a study of OX40 agonist ivuxolimab in advanced cancers. Prior autoimmune disease or systemic immunosuppression barred patients. General study findings and limits: In general, CD8+ T cells held more expanded clones than CD4+ did, on average.

Profiled with immunoSEQ multiplex PCR; TCRdb holds only in-frame clones, not every one. Counted here are tens of thousands of clones, around 86% occurring once; the ten biggest clones make up roughly 3%. Comment on this clone: The target antigen is unknown.

V dropped 7 bases and J dropped 1 base, with 25 bases sitting between them. Germline V CDR1 and CDR2: MDHEN, SYDVKM. CDR3 length: 18 residues. The TCR originated in an adult with an advanced solid tumor such as melanoma, head and neck, liver or kidney cancer. V is TRBV28 and J is TRBJ2-5; a possible D gene is TRBD1 (7 bases). Sample: CD4+ or CD8+ T cells sorted from blood, taken in a trial of the OX40 agonist ivuxolimab. In nucleotides, the CDR3 is TGTGCCAGCACCAGTTTTGGGGGGACAGCGAGGACCCAAGAGACCCAGTACTTC. Its translation is CASTSFGGTARTQETQYF.